Included here is one T cell receptor beta chain sequence, with context. Its specificity is unknown. This specimen comes from a study of CD8+ T cells in alopecia areata. In the study overall: Scoring treated patients' severity relied on the percentage of scalp area affected.

RNA, once extracted, was reverse transcribed into cDNA for use as the sequencing template. Method: immunoSEQ multiplex PCR; TCRdb's copy keeps in-frame clones and lacks some. The profile shows about 120,000 clones, approximately 57% of them singletons. Whole-study findings and limits: With tofacitinib ongoing, many expanded lesional clones persisted in both scalp and blood.

The CDR3 consists of 16 residues. This sample's treatment: oral pan-JAK inhibitor, 5-10 mg twice daily. Sequencing was performed on CD4+ T cells sorted from blood, taken at week 4, from a patient treated with tofacitinib. The rearrangement joins TRBV21-1 to TRBJ2-5; the D segment call TRBD1 is taken from the table without a DNA check. TRBV21-1 is a known pseudogene. This clonotype was obtained from a human donor with alopecia areata. The CDR3 reads CASSKSKATSSETQYF. For the CDR3, the DNA is TGTGCCAGCAGCAAATCCAAGGCGACATCCTCGGAGACCCAGTACTTC.